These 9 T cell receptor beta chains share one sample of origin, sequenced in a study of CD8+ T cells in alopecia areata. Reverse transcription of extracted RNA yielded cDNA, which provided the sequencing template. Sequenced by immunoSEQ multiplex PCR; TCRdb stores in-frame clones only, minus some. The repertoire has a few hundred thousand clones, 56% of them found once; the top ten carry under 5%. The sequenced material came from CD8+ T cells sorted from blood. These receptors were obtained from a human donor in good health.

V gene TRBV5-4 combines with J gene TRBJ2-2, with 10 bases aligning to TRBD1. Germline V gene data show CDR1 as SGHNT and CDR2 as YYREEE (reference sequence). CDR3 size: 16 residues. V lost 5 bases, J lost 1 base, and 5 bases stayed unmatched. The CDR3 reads CASRDGDRGNTGELFF. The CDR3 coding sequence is TGTGCCAGCAGGGATGGGGACAGGGGGAACACCGGGGAGCTGTTTTTT.

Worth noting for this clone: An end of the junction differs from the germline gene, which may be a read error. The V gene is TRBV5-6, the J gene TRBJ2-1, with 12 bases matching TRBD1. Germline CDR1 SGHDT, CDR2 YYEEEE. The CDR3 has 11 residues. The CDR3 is CASSVGTGGLF. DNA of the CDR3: TGTGCCAGCAGCGTGGGGACAGGGGGCCTCTTC. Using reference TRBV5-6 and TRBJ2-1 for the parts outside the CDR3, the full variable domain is DAGVTQSPTHLIKTRGQQVTLRCSPKSGHDTVSWYQQALGQGPQFIFQYYEEEERQRGNFPDRFSGHQFPNYSSELNVNALLLGDSALYLCASSVGTGGLFGPGTRLTVL.

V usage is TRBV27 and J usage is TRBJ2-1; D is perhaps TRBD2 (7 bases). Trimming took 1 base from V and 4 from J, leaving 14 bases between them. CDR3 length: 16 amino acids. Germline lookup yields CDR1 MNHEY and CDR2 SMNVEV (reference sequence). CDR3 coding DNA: TGTGCCAGCAGTTTATTGACGGGGGGCGGTTACAATGAGCAGTTCTTC. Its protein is CASSLLTGGGYNEQFF.

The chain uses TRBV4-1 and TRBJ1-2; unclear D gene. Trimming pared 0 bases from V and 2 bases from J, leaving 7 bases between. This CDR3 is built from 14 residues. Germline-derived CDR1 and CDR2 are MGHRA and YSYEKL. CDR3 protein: CASSQEGWNYGYTF. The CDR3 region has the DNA TGCGCCAGCAGCCAAGAAGGATGGAACTATGGCTACACCTTC.

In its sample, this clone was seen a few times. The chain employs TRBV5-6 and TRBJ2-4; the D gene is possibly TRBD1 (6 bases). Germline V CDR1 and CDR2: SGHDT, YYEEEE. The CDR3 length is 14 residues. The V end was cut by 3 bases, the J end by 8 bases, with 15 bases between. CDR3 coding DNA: TGTGCCAGCAGCTCTGGGGGCAGGGTGGACATTCAGTACTTC. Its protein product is CASSSGGRVDIQYF.

The CDR3 region is CASSPRRAVQETQYF. The CDR3 DNA follows: TGTGCCAGCAGCCCGCGCAGGGCCGTACAAGAGACCCAGTACTTC. The V call is TRBV13, the J call TRBJ2-5; a possible D gene is TRBD1 (5 bases). From germline, CDR1 is PRHDT and CDR2 FYEKMQ (reference sequence). This CDR3 spans 15 amino acids. V was pared by 5 bases and J by 2 bases, with 15 bases between. Full variable domain (rest looked up from reference TRBV13 and TRBJ2-5): AAGVIQSPRHLIKEKRETATLKCYPIPRHDTVYWYQQGPGQDPQFLISFYEKMQSDKGSIPDRFSAQQFSDYHSELNMSSLELGDSALYFCASSPRRAVQETQYFGPGTRLLVL.

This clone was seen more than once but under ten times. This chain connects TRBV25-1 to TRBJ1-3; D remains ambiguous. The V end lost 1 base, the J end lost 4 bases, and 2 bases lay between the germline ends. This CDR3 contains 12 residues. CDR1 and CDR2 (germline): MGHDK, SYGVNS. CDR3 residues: CASSESGNTIYF. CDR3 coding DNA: TGTGCCAGCAGTGAATCCGGAAACACCATATATTTT.

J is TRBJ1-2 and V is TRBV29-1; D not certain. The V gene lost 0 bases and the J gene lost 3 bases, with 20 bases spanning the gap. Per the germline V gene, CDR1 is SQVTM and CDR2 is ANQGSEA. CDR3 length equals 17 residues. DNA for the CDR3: TGCAGCGTTGAAGATGAATCTTTGGGGTTTGGAGACTATGGCTACACCTTC. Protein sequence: CSVEDESLGFGDYGYTF.

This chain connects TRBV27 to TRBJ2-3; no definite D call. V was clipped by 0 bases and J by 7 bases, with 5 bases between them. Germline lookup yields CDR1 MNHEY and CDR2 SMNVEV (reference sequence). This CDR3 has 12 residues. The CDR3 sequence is CASSLSPNTQYF. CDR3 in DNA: TGTGCCAGCAGTTTATCCCCTAATACGCAGTATTTT.